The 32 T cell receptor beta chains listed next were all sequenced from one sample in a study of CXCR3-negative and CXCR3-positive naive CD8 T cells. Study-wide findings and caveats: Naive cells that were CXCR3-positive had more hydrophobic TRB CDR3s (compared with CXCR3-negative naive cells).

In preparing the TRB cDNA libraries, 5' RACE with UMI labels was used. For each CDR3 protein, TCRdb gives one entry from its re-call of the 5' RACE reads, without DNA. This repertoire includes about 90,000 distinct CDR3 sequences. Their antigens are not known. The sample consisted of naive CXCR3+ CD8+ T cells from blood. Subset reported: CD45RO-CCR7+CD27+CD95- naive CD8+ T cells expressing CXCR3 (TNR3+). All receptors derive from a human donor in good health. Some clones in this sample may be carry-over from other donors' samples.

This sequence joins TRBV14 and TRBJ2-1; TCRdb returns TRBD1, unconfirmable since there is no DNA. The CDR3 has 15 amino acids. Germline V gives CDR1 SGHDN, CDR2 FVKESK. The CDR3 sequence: CASTSTGRHYNEQFF.

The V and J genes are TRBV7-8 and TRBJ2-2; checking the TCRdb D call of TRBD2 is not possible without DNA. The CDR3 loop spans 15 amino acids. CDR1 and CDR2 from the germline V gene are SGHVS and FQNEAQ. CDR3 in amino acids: CASSLRTSQSGELFF.

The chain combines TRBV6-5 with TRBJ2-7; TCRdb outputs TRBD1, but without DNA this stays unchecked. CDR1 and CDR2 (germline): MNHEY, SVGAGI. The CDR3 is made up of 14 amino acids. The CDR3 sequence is CASSLSGGRYEQYF.

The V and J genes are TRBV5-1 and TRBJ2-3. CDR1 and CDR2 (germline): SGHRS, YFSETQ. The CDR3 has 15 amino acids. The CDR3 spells CASSSYDAVTDTQYF.

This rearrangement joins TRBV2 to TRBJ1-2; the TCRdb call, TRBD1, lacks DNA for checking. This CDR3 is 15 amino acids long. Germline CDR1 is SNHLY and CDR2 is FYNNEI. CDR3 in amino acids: CASSELQGLDYGYTF.

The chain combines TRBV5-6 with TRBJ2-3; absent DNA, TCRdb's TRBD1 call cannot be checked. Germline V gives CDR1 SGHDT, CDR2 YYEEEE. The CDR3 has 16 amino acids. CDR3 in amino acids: CASSLALGPGVDTQYF. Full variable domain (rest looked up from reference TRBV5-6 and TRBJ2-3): DAGVTQSPTHLIKTRGQQVTLRCSPKSGHDTVSWYQQALGQGPQFIFQYYEEEERQRGNFPDRFSGHQFPNYSSELNVNALLLGDSALYLCASSLALGPGVDTQYFGPGTRLTVL.

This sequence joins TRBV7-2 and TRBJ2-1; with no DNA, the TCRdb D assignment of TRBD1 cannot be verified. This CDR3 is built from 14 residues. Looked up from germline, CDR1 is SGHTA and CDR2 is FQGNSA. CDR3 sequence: CASSWGKGLNEQFF.

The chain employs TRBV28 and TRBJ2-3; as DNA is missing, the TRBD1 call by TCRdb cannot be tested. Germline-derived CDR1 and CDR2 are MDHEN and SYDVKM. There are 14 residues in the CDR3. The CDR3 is CASSSPRQAFTQYF. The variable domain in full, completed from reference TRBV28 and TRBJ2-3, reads DVKVTQSSRYLVKRTGEKVFLECVQDMDHENMFWYRQDPGLGLRLIYFSYDVKMKEKGDIPEGYSVSREKKERFSLILESASTNQTSMYLCASSSPRQAFTQYFGPGTRLTVL.

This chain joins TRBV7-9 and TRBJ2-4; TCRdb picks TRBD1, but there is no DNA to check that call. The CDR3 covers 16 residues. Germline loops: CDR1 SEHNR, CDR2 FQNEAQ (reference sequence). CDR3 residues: CASSGTPGTAKSIQYF.

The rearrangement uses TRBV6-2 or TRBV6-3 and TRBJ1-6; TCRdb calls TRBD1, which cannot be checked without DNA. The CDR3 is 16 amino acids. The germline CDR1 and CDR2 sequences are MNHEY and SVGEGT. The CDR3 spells CASSYGNPDYNSPLHF.

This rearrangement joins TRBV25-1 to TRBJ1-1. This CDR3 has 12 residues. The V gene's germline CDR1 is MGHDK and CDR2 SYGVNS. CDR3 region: CASSFGTSEAFF.

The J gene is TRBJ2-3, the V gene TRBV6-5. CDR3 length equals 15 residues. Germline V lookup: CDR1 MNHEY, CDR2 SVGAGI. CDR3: CASSYSKGSTDTQYF.

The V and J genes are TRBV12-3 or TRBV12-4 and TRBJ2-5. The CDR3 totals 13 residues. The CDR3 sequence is CASSLSRKETQYF.

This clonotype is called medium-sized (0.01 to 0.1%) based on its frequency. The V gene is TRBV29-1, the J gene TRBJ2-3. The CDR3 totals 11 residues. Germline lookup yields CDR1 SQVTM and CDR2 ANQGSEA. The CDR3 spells CSVDRSGLRHF.

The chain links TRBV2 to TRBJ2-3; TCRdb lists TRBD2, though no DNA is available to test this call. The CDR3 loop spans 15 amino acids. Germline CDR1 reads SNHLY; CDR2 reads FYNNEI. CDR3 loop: CASIEGGLSTDTQYF. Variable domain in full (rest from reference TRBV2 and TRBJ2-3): EPEVTQTPSHQVTQMGQEVILRCVPISNHLYFYWYRQILGQKVEFLVSFYNNEISEKSEIFDDQFSVERPDGSNFTLKIRSTKLEDSAMYFCASIEGGLSTDTQYFGPGTRLTVL.

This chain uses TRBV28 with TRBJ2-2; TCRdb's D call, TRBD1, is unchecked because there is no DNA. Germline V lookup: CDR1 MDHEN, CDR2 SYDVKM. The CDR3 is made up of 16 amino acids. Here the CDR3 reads CASSLGTAGSGGELFF.

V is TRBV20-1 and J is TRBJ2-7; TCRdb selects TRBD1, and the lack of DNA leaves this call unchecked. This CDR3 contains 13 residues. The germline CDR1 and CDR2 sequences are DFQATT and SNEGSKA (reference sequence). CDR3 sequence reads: CSAGDRLSYEQYF.

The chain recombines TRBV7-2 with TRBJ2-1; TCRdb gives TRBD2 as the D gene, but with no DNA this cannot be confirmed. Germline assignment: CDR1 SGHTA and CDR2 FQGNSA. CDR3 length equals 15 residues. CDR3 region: CASSPGLADYNEQFF.

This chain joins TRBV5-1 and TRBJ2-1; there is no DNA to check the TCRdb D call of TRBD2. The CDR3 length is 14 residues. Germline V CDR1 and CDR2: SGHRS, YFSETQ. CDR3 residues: CASSPGDPYNEQFF.

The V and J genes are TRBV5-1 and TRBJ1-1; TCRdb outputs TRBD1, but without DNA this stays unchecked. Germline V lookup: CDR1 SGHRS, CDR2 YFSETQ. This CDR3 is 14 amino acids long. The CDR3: CASSGMGENTEAFF.

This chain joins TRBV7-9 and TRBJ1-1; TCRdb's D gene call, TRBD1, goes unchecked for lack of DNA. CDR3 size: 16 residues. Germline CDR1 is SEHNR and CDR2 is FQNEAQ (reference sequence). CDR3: CASRPLTGGGNTEAFF.

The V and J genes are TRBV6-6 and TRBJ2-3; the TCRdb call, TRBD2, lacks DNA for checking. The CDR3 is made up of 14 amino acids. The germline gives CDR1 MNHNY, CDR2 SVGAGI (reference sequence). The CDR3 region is CASSINPPADTQYF.

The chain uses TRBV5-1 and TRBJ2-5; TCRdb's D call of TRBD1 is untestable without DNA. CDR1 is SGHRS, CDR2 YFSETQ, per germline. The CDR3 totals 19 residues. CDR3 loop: CASSLPEVRGQGGQETQYF.

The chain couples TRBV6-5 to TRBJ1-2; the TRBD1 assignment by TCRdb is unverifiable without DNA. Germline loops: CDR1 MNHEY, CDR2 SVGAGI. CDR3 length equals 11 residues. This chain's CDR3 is CASSYGGGYTF.

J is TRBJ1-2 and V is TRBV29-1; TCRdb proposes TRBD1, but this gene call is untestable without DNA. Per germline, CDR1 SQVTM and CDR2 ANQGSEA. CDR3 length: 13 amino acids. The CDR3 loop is CSIHSGTGGGYTF.

CDR3 in amino acids: CASSDLQGYEQYF. V usage is TRBV5-1 and J usage is TRBJ2-7; TCRdb outputs TRBD1, but without DNA this stays unchecked. The germline gives CDR1 SGHRS, CDR2 YFSETQ. CDR3 length: 13 amino acids.

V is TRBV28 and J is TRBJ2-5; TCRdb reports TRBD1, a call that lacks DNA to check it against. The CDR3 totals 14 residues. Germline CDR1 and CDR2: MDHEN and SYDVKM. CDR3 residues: CASSFRGQSETQYF.

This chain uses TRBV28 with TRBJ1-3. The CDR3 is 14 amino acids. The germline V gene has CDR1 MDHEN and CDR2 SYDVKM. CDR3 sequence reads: CASRAGISGNTIYF.

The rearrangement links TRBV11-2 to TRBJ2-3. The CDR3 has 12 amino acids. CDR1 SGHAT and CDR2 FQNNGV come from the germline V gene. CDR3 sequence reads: CASSSSWDTQYF.

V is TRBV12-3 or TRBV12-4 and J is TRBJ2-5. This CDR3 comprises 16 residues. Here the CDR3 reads CASSLDFARSEETQYF.

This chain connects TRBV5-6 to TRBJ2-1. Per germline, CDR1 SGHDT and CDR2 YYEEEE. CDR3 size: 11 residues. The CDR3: CASCRGDEQFF.

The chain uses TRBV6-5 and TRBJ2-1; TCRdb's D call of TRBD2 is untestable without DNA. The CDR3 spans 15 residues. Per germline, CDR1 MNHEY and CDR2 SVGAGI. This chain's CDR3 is CASSGTSGRANEQFF.